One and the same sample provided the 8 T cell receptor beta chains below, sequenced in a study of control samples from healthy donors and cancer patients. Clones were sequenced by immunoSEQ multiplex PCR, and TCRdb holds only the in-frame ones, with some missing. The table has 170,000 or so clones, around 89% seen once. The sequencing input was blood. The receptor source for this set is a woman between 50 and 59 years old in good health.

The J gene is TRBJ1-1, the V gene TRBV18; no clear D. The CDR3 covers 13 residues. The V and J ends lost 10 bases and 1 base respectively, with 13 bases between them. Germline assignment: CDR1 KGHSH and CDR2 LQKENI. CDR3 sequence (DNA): TGTGCCATCTCCGAGCGCGAGAACACTGAAGCTTTCTTT. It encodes CAISERENTEAFF.

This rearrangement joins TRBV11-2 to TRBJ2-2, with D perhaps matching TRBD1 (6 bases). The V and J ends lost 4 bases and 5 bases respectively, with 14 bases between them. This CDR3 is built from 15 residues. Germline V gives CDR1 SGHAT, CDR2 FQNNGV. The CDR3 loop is CASSWALGGTGELFF. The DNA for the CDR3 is TGTGCCAGCAGCTGGGCGCTAGGGGGAACCGGGGAGCTGTTTTTT.

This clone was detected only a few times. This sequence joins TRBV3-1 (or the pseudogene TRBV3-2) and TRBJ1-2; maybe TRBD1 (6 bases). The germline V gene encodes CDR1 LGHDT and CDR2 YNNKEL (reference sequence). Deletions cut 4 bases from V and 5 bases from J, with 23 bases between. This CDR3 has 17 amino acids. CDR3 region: CASSPTSSYRVQYGYTF. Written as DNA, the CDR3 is TGTGCCAGCAGCCCGACGAGCAGTTACAGGGTCCAATATGGCTACACCTTC.

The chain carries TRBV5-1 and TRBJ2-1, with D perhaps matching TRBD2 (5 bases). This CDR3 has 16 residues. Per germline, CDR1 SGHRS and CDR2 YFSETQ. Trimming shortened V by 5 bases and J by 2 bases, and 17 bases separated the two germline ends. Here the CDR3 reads CASRNFLRATYNEQFF. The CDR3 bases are TGCGCCAGCAGGAATTTTTTGAGGGCGACCTACAATGAGCAGTTCTTC.

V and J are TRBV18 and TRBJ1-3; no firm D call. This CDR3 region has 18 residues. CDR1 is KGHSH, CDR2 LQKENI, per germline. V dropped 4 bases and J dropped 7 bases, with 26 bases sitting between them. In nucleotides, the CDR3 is TGTGCCAGCTCACAGAGTTCGTATTCCGGGCCCCAACGTAACACCATATATTTT. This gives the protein CASSQSSYSGPQRNTIYF.

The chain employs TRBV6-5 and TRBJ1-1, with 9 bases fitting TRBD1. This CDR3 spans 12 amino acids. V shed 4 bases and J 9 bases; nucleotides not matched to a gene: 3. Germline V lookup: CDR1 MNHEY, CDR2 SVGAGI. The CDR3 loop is CASSSGQGQAFF. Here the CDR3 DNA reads TGTGCCAGCAGTTCTGGACAGGGGCAAGCTTTCTTT.

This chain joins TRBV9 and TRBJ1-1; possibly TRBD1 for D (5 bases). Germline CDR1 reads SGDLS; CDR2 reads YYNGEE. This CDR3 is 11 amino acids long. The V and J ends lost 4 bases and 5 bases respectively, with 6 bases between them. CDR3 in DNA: TGTGCCAGCAGCCGGGGGACTGAAGCTTTCTTT. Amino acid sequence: CASSRGTEAFF.

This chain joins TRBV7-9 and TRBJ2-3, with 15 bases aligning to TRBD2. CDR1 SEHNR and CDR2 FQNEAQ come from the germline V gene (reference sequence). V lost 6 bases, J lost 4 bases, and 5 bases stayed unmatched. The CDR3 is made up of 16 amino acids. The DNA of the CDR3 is TGTGCCAGCAGTCTTTGGACTAGCGGGAGGGCAGATACGCAGTATTTT. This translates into CASSLWTSGRADTQYF.